The 5 T cell receptor beta chains reported below all come from one sample, sequenced in a study of T cells in Graves' hyperthyroidism and ophthalmopathy. TCR beta CDR3 region amplification was performed from RNA transcripts. HTBI primers were the set used in a first-round RT-PCR of the TCR CDR3. One entry per CDR3 protein, called by TCRdb with MiXCR from the multiplex PCR reads. This sample has about 680,000 distinct CDR3 sequences; approximately 40% occur once, and the top ten carry more than 25%. Sequencing used blood. Source of these receptors: a woman in her thirties or forties with Graves' hyperthyroidism.

Points on this clonotype: A junction end diverges from the germline sequence, so it may reflect a read error. The chain combines TRBV10-3 with TRBJ1-1, with TRBD1 as a possible D gene (5 bases). Germline V gives CDR1 ENHRY, CDR2 SYGVKD. The CDR3 extends over 13 amino acids. The CDR3 spells CASSGDGSVEAFF. DNA of the CDR3: TGTGCCAGCAGTGGGGACGGCTCGGTTGAAGCTTTCTTT.

This clonotype was detected a few times. The chain links TRBV4-3 to TRBJ2-7, with TRBD2 identical over 12 bases. After removal of 1 base from V and 5 bases from J, the junction contained 6 bases not matched to a gene. CDR1 and CDR2 from the germline V gene are LGHNA and YSLEER. The CDR3 is made up of 16 amino acids. CDR3 DNA sequence: TGCGCCAGCAGCCAAGTACGACTAGCGGGAGTCCACGAGCAGTACTTC. Protein sequence: CASSQVRLAGVHEQYF.

This chain links TRBV7-2 with TRBJ2-7, with TRBD1 matching over 8 bases. The J segment lost 2 bases and the V segment lost 1 base, leaving 10 bases of the junction unmatched. The CDR3 sequence is 17 residues long. CDR1 and CDR2 (germline): SGHTA, FQGNSA. CDR3 residues: CASSLDMSWTGTYEQYF. For the CDR3, the DNA is TGTGCCAGCAGCTTAGACATGAGTTGGACAGGGACCTACGAGCAGTACTTC. Together with reference TRBV7-2 and TRBJ2-7, the CDR3 gives the full variable domain: GAGVSQSPSNKVTEKGKDVELRCDPISGHTALYWYRQSLGQGLEFLIYFQGNSAPDKSGLPSDRFSAERTGGSVSTLTIQRTQQEDSAVYLCASSLDMSWTGTYEQYFGPGTRLTVT.

CDR3 nucleotide sequence: TGTGCCAGCAGCCCCCCGCAGGGAGACGCCGGGGAGCTGTTTTTT. It translates to CASSPPQGDAGELFF. The rearrangement links TRBV6-1 to TRBJ2-2; D assignment may be TRBD1 or TRBD2 (5 bases each). From germline, CDR1 is MNHNS and CDR2 SASEGT. The CDR3 covers 15 residues. Trimming left V 6 bases short and J 6 bases short, with 17 bases between.

This clonotype was seen repeatedly, ten times or more. The V and J genes are TRBV12-3 or TRBV12-4 and TRBJ1-1; possibly TRBD1 for D (5 bases). CDR3 size: 13 residues. Between the trimmed V and J ends, which lost 6 bases and 4 bases, there was a span of 12 bases. The CDR3 here is CASSRPGTTEAFF. CDR3 nucleotides: TGTGCCAGCAGCCGACCGGGGACCACTGAAGCTTTCTTT.